Below are 28 T cell receptor beta chains sequenced from a single sample in a study of cytomegalovirus exposure and HLA in healthy donors. With 60 Vbeta and 13 Jbeta primers, the PCR was carried out. Profiled with immunoSEQ multiplex PCR; TCRdb holds only in-frame clones, not every one. The repertoire holds tens of thousands of clones, with roughly 75% as singletons. The sample consisted of PBMCs. The receptors stem from a man in his forties in good health and CMV-seronegative.

V gene TRBV20-1 combines with J gene TRBJ2-1; D is unresolved. Looked up from germline, CDR1 is DFQATT and CDR2 is SNEGSKA (reference sequence). The CDR3 covers 11 residues. Trimming removed 4 bases from V and 10 bases from J, with 11 bases in between. CDR3 amino acids: CSAINYPEQFF. The CDR3 nucleotides read TGCAGTGCTATTAACTATCCGGAGCAGTTCTTC.

The V call is TRBV10-3, the J call TRBJ1-3; 9 bases are shared with TRBD1. The CDR3 spans 14 residues. Per germline, CDR1 ENHRY and CDR2 SYGVKD. With 11 bases clipped from V and 0 bases from J, the junction kept 5 bases outside the gene matches. CDR3: CAVGQGSSGNTIYF. DNA for the CDR3: TGTGCCGTCGGACAGGGGAGCTCTGGAAACACCATATATTTT.

The V and J genes are TRBV18 and TRBJ1-4; D remains ambiguous. V shed 4 bases and J shed 7 bases, with 16 bases lying between them. This CDR3 contains 15 residues. Germline CDR1 KGHSH, CDR2 LQKENI. CDR3 loop: CASSRRSDGPEKLFF. In DNA form, the CDR3 reads TGTGCCAGCTCACGACGGTCGGATGGGCCTGAAAAACTGTTTTTT.

The chain has TRBV5-1 and TRBJ2-2; tentatively, D is TRBD2 (6 bases). Germline V gene lookup returns CDR1 SGHRS and CDR2 YFSETQ. The CDR3 spans 15 residues. As DNA, the CDR3 is TGCGCTACCCGGGAGTTAAGCTCGAACACCGGGGAGCTGTTTTTT. Amino acid sequence: CATRELSSNTGELFF.

Written as DNA, the CDR3 is TGTGCCAGCAGTTCCTATGGACAGGGATTGCAATCACCCCTCCACTTT. The encoded protein is CASSSYGQGLQSPLHF. The chain couples TRBV28 to TRBJ1-6; TRBD1 aligns across 8 bases. CDR1 and CDR2 from the germline V gene are MDHEN and SYDVKM. The CDR3 sequence is 16 residues long. Trimming removed 4 bases from V and 10 bases from J; junction bases left unmatched: 12.

The rearrangement joins TRBV2 to TRBJ2-3, with TRBD2 identical over 7 bases. The CDR3 covers 15 residues. Trimming at V came to 6 bases and at J to 3 bases, leaving 9 bases not matched to a gene. CDR1 is SNHLY, CDR2 FYNNEI, per germline. The CDR3 nucleotides read TGTGCCAGCAGCGCTGGACTAGTTGATACAGATACGCAGTATTTT. This sequence encodes CASSAGLVDTDTQYF.

This clone was found a few times. Compared with germline, one end of the junction differs, possibly owing to a read error. J is TRBJ1-1 and V is TRBV7-7; tentatively, D is TRBD1 (5 bases). Germline CDR1 reads SSHAT; CDR2 reads FNYEAQ (reference sequence). The CDR3 runs to 13 residues. For the CDR3, the DNA is TGTGCTAGCAGTCGGACACTGAACACTGAAGCTTTCTTT. It codes for CASSRTLNTEAFF.

V usage is TRBV6-6 and J usage is TRBJ1-2; D gene ambiguous. Trimming took 0 bases from V and 7 from J, leaving 12 bases between them. CDR3 length: 14 amino acids. Germline CDR1 and CDR2: MNHNY and SVGAGI (reference sequence). The CDR3 nucleotides are TGTGCCAGCAGTTACTCGAACAGACAAGGTGGCTACACCTTC. It codes for CASSYSNRQGGYTF.

This chain uses TRBV7-3 with TRBJ1-1; D perhaps matches TRBD1 (6 bases). V shed 5 bases and J shed 1 base, with 8 bases lying between them. CDR3 length equals 13 residues. CDR1 is SGHTA and CDR2 is FQGTGA in the germline V gene. CDR3 nucleotides: TGTGCCAGCAGCGGACAGCCGAACACTGAAGCTTTCTTT. Protein product: CASSGQPNTEAFF. The full variable domain, completed using reference TRBV7-3 and TRBJ1-1, is GAGVSQTPSNKVTEKGKYVELRCDPISGHTALYWYRQSLGQGPEFLIYFQGTGAADDSGLPNDRFFAVRPEGSVSTLKIQRTERGDSAVYLCASSGQPNTEAFFGQGTRLTVV.

This clone was found a few times. This chain connects TRBV5-1 to TRBJ2-5; 14 bases are a match to TRBD2. The end of the DNA fits TRBJ2-7 better, so the J call may be wrong. The CDR3 consists of 14 residues. Germline-derived CDR1 and CDR2 are SGHRS and YFSETQ. DNA for the CDR3: TGCGCCAGCAGGGGACTAGCGGGAGCCTACGAGCAGTACTTC. Protein product: CASRGLAGAYEQYF.

The rearrangement uses TRBV6-6 and TRBJ2-1; D is uncertain. V lost 0 bases to trimming and J lost 4 bases, with 10 bases between them. CDR1 and CDR2 from the germline V gene are MNHNY and SVGAGI (reference sequence). This CDR3 contains 15 residues. CDR3 region: CASSYSPGLYNEQFF. The DNA of the CDR3 is TGTGCCAGCAGTTACTCGCCAGGATTATACAATGAGCAGTTCTTC.

This clone was seen only a few times. The V call is TRBV6-1, the J call TRBJ1-2; TRBD1 matches 8 bases. Germline V gene sequence: CDR1 MNHNS, CDR2 SASEGT. J was trimmed by 6 bases and V by 3 bases; bases with no gene match: 12. The CDR3 spans 16 residues. The CDR3 reads CASSDGGTGTGHGYTF. The CDR3 region has the DNA TGTGCCAGCAGTGATGGGGGTACTGGGACAGGACATGGCTACACCTTC.

This clone was recorded once. The rearrangement links TRBV7-3 to TRBJ2-1; 7 bases match TRBD2. CDR1 and CDR2 (germline): SGHTA, FQGTGA. This CDR3 is built from 14 residues. Trimming took 3 bases from V and 9 from J; bases not matched to a gene: 8. CDR3 sequence (DNA): TGTGCCAGCAGCTTCCAGGGAGCGGGGACTGAGCAGTTCTTC. Translation gives CASSFQGAGTEQFF.

CDR3 protein: CASSSHKVRSQETQYF. In DNA, the CDR3 is TGTGCCAGCAGCTCCCACAAGGTACGGAGCCAAGAGACCCAGTACTTC. This chain joins TRBV5-4 and TRBJ2-5; D not certain. V gave up 3 bases and J gave up 1 base, with 16 bases separating them. There are 16 residues in the CDR3. Germline assignment: CDR1 SGHNT and CDR2 YYREEE (reference sequence).

V usage is TRBV27 and J usage is TRBJ2-7; 8 bases fit TRBD2. The germline gives CDR1 MNHEY, CDR2 SMNVEV (reference sequence). The V segment lost 5 bases and the J segment 6 bases; nucleotides outside the gene matches: 12. The CDR3 length is 15 residues. The CDR3 is CASSLPGGTRVEQYF. The CDR3 coding sequence is TGTGCCAGCAGTCTCCCGGGAGGGACGAGGGTCGAGCAGTACTTC.

The chain is built from TRBV5-1 and TRBJ2-2; D perhaps matches TRBD1 (5 bases). V lost 4 bases, J lost 2 bases, and 12 bases lay in between. This CDR3 is 15 amino acids long. Germline V gene lookup returns CDR1 SGHRS and CDR2 YFSETQ. CDR3 sequence: CASSQDIDNTGELFF. The CDR3, as DNA: TGCGCCAGCAGCCAGGACATCGACAACACCGGGGAGCTGTTTTTT.

The gene calls are TRBV29-1 and TRBJ2-3; 10 nucleotides align to TRBD2. Germline CDR1 and CDR2: SQVTM and ANQGSEA. V shed 4 bases, J shed 3 bases, and the junction held 10 bases outside the gene matches. The CDR3 extends over 16 amino acids. The CDR3 DNA reads as TGCAGCGTTGTTGGGGCTAGCGGGAGTAGAACAGATACGCAGTATTTT. Translated: CSVVGASGSRTDTQYF.

This clone was seen a few times. Germline is not matched at one junction end, which may reflect a read error. V gene TRBV7-3 combines with J gene TRBJ1-1; TRBD1 aligns across 11 bases. In germline, CDR1 is SGHTA, CDR2 FQGTGA. There are 14 residues in the CDR3. The CDR3 protein is CASSLGQGVTEAFF. CDR3 coding DNA: TGTGCCAGCAGCCTGGGACAGGGGGTCACTGAGGCTTTCTTT.

The chain joins TRBV7-6 to TRBJ2-3; D remains unclear. V lost 1 base and J lost 0, with 8 bases in between. The length of the CDR3 is 15 residues. CDR1 is SGHVS and CDR2 is FNYEAQ in the germline V gene. Written as DNA, the CDR3 is TGTGCCAGCAGCTTAGTTCTATCTAGCACAGATACGCAGTATTTT. Its translation is CASSLVLSSTDTQYF.

The CDR3 DNA reads as TGCGCCAGCAGCCCGCCCCGGGACAGCTTTTACGAGCAGTACTTC. This sequence encodes CASSPPRDSFYEQYF. The chain uses TRBV5-1 and TRBJ2-7; 7 nucleotides align to TRBD1. CDR1 SGHRS and CDR2 YFSETQ come from the germline V gene. The trim removed 4 bases at V and 4 bases at J, leaving 11 bases unmatched. The CDR3 contains 15 residues. The full variable domain, rest sourced from reference TRBV5-1 and TRBJ2-7, is KAGVTQTPRYLIKTRGQQVTLSCSPISGHRSVSWYQQTPGQGLQFLFEYFSETQRNKGNFPGRFSGRQFSNSRSEMNVSTLELGDSALYLCASSPPRDSFYEQYFGPGTRLTVT.

J is TRBJ2-2 and V is TRBV7-6; a weak D match, TRBD2 (6 bases). Germline V gives CDR1 SGHVS, CDR2 FNYEAQ. This CDR3 has 14 amino acids. V gave up 1 base and J gave up 7 bases, with 10 bases separating them. The CDR3 here is CASSLEGRNGELFF. The CDR3, as DNA: TGTGCCAGCAGCTTAGAGGGGAGGAACGGGGAGCTGTTTTTT.

Concerning this clone: One end of the junction is discordant with germline, which a read error may explain. This chain joins TRBV7-7 and TRBJ2-1; weak D call: TRBD2 (6 bases). This CDR3 has 16 amino acids. Germline V gene data show CDR1 as SSHAT and CDR2 as FNYEAQ (reference sequence). CDR3 sequence (DNA): TGTGCTAGCAGCCCAAACCCCGGCGGGACCTACAATGAGCAGTTCTTC. Protein sequence: CASSPNPGGTYNEQFF.

V is TRBV10-3 and J is TRBJ2-1; 8 bases fit TRBD2. CDR1 and CDR2 from the germline V gene are ENHRY and SYGVKD. The V gene end was trimmed by 2 bases and the J gene end by 2 bases; junction bases not matched to a gene: 5. There are 16 residues in the CDR3. CDR3 coding DNA: TGTGCCATCAGTGAGCACACTAGCGGAGCCTACAATGAGCAGTTCTTC. It yields the protein CAISEHTSGAYNEQFF.

DNA for the CDR3: TGTGCCAGCAGTGATCCGACTAGCGGAGCTGGGGAGCAGTACTTC. Translated, it gives CASSDPTSGAGEQYF. The chain is built from TRBV6-1 and TRBJ2-7, with 9 bases fitting TRBD2. Per germline, CDR1 MNHNS and CDR2 SASEGT. V trimming: 3 bases; J trimming: 7 bases; junction bases outside the gene matches: 10. This CDR3 region has 15 residues.

The rearrangement joins TRBV6-5 to TRBJ2-3; D perhaps matches TRBD1 (5 bases). The germline gives CDR1 MNHEY, CDR2 SVGAGI. The CDR3 is made up of 14 amino acids. Trimming shortened V by 9 bases and J by 6 bases, and 19 bases separated the two germline ends. The CDR3 reads CASALDRPADTQYF. DNA for the CDR3: TGTGCCAGTGCTCTTGACAGACCCGCGGATACGCAGTATTTT.

This clone was found once. The V gene is TRBV5-4, the J gene TRBJ2-3; possible D gene TRBD2, 6 bases. In germline, CDR1 is SGHNT, CDR2 YYREEE (reference sequence). V gave up 4 bases and J gave up 0 bases, with 12 bases separating them. The CDR3 spans 15 residues. CDR3: CASSGGESSTDTQYF. The CDR3 DNA is TGTGCCAGCAGCGGAGGGGAGTCTAGCACAGATACGCAGTATTTT.

This rearrangement joins TRBV18 to TRBJ2-7; 9 bases line up with TRBD2. Germline-derived CDR1 and CDR2 are KGHSH and LQKENI. J was trimmed by 3 bases and V by 0 bases; bases with no gene match: 6. The CDR3 consists of 16 residues. This CDR3 reads CASSPPLAGGVYEQYF. In DNA form, the CDR3 reads TGTGCCAGCTCACCACCCTTGGCGGGAGGGGTCTACGAGCAGTACTTC.

The V and J genes are TRBV10-1 and TRBJ1-2; TRBD1 agrees at 7 bases. CDR1 and CDR2 from the germline V gene are WNHNN and SYGVQD (reference sequence). The V gene end was trimmed by 2 bases and the J gene end by 2 bases; junction bases not matched to a gene: 8. CDR3 length: 16 residues. The CDR3 loop reads CASSENRGVGNYGYTF. In nucleotides, the CDR3 is TGCGCCAGCAGTGAGAACAGGGGAGTCGGAAACTATGGCTACACCTTC.